This T cell receptor beta chain was captured in a study of blood T cell repertoires in COVID-19. Study-level information: Sites in the United States, Italy and Spain provided acute and convalescent COVID-19 samples. The analysed material was cDNA or gDNA that came from T cells, B-cell-depleted T cells, or PBMCs.

Looked up from germline, CDR1 is SGHNT and CDR2 is YYREEE (reference sequence). After removal of 9 bases from V and 6 bases from J, the junction contained 9 bases not matched to a gene. The CDR3 spans 12 residues. Authors' data handling: Reference gene primer amplification gave estimated nucleated cell counts. Generated by immunoSEQ multiplex PCR, the TCRdb table keeps only in-frame clones and is missing some. That table is the source of V, J and clone size, and D and trimming were worked out from the DNA. This sample has some 250,000 clones; 86% occur once, and the top ten carry 1.5% to 2%. This TCR derives from a man younger than 45 with active or convalescent COVID-19. The sample comprised peripheral blood. J is TRBJ2-7 and V is TRBV5-4, with 7 bases aligning to TRBD2. CDR3 sequence: CATTSWGGEQYF. DNA of the CDR3: TGTGCCACTACCTCGTGGGGGGGCGAGCAGTACTTC.